Listed below are T cell receptor beta chains from one sample, sequenced in a study of T cell responses to AZD1222 COVID-19 vaccine. Measured with immunoSEQ multiplex PCR; TCRdb has only the in-frame clones, and not every one. Of about 170,000 clones in the sample, just under 90% were seen once. The sequencing here drew on peripheral blood, taken 28 days after the second dose of the MenACWY control vaccine. These receptors were collected from an adult who received the MenACWY meningococcal vaccine as a control. The CDR3 runs from the conserved cysteine through the conserved F or W. The D gene is left open where the match is weak.

j_call | d_call | v_call | cdr3_aa | cdr3_nt
TRBJ2-1 | TRBD2 | TRBV10-3 | CAINLREGYNSEQFF | TGTGCCATCAATTTGCGGGAGGGGTATAATAGTGAGCAGTTCTTC
TRBJ2-1 | - | TRBV3-1/TRBV3-2 | CASSQDMSWNNEQFF | TGTGCCAGCAGCCAAGATATGTCCTGGAATAATGAGCAGTTCTTC
TRBJ2-7 | - | TRBV6-5 | CATRGSYEQYF | TGTGCCACCCGAGGTTCCTACGAGCAGTACTTC
TRBJ2-2 | - | TRBV3-1/TRBV3-2 | CASSLQGVTGELFF | TGTGCCAGCAGCCTTCAGGGAGTCACCGGGGAGCTGTTTTTT
TRBJ2-5 | - | TRBV5-1 | CASSLWQGETQYF | TGCGCCAGCAGCTTGTGGCAGGGGGAGACCCAGTACTTC
TRBJ2-7 | - | TRBV3-1/TRBV3-2 | CASSQDLTGEDEQYF | TGTGCCAGCAGCCAAGATCTTACGGGGGAGGACGAGCAGTACTTC
TRBJ1-5 | - | TRBV6-2/TRBV6-3 | CASSYGPYSNQPQHF | TGTGCCAGCAGTTATGGACCTTATAGCAATCAGCCCCAGCATTTT
TRBJ1-1 | - | TRBV18 | CASSPTGTGTEAFF | TGTGCCAGCTCACCTACCGGGACGGGAACTGAAGCTTTCTTT
TRBJ2-2 | - | TRBV10-3 | CAISALLGTGELFF | TGTGCCATCAGTGCCTTATTGGGAACCGGGGAGCTGTTTTTT
TRBJ2-1 | - | TRBV30 | CASPLQRGNEQFF | TGTGCCTCCCCACTCCAGAGGGGCAATGAGCAGTTCTTC